This TCR beta chain was sequenced in a study of T cell repertoires in cytomegalovirus infection. About the research overall: Both recently identified HLA-C-restricted and well-studied HLA-B-restricted CMV epitopes were used in the study. Both CMV infection and a matching HLA type were indicated by public TCR beta signatures. General study points: Cumulative frequency (of public TCR beta family members) identified carriers of CMV plus the relevant HLA. HLA-C-restricted CMV clonotypes gave the most frequent clonotype in two of eight donors.

TCRdb analysed the reads with MiXCR anew, one entry per CDR3 protein. The sample consists of approximately 1,000,000 distinct CDR3 sequences, about a third of them appearing once. This clonotype was observed a handful of times. Its specificity is unknown. Trimming took 1 base from V and 6 from J, leaving 18 bases between them. Germline V lookup: CDR1 MNHEY, CDR2 SVGAGI. This CDR3 has 17 residues. The sequence came from a human donor in good health (CMV status not recorded). Some clones in this sample may be carry-over from other donors' samples. The sample was cultured CD8+ T cells from PBMCs, taken from culture after CMV antigen stimulation. The chain employs TRBV6-5 and TRBJ2-2; D tentatively fits TRBD1 or TRBD2 (5 bases each). The CDR3 DNA follows: TGTGCCAGCAGTTACTGGAGTGGGGGTGAACACGCCGGGGAGCTGTTTTTT. Its protein is CASSYWSGGEHAGELFF.